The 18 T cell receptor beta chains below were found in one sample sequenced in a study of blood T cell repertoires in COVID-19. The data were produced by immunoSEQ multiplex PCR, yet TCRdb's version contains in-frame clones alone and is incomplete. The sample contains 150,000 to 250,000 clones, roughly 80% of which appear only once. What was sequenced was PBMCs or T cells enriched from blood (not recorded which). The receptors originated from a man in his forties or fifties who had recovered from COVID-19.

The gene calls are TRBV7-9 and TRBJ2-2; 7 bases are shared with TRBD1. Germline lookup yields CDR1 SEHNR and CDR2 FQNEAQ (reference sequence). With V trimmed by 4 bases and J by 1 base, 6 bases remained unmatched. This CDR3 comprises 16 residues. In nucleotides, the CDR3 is TGTGCCAGCAGCTCGAGACAGGGTCAGAACACCGGGGAGCTGTTTTTT. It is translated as CASSSRQGQNTGELFF.

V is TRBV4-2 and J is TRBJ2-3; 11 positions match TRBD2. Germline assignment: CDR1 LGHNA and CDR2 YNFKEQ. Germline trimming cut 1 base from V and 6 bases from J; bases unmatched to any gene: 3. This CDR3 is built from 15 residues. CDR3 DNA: TGTGCCAGCAGCCAAGTAGCGGGAGGGCCGGATACGCAGTATTTT. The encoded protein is CASSQVAGGPDTQYF.

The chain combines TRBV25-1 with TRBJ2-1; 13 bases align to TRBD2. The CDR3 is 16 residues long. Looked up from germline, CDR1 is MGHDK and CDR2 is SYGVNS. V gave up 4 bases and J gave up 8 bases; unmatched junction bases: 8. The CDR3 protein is CASSGFPGTSGDEQFF. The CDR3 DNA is TGTGCCAGCAGTGGGTTCCCCGGGACTAGCGGGGATGAGCAGTTCTTC.

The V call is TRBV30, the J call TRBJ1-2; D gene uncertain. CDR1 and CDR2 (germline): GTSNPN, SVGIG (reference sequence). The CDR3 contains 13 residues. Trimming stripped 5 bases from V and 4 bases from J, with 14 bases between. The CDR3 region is CAWGAGSSYGYTF. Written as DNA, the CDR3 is TGTGCCTGGGGTGCCGGTTCATCCTATGGCTACACCTTC. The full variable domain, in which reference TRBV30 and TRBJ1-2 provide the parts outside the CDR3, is SQTIHQWPATLVQPVGSPLSLECTVEGTSNPNLYWYRQAAGRGLQLLFYSVGIGQISSEVPQNLSASRPQDRQFILSSKKLLLSDSGFYLCAWGAGSSYGYTFGSGTRLTVV.

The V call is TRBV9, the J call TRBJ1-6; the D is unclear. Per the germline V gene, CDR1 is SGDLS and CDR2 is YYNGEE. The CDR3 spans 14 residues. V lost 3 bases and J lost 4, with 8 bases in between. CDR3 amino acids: CASSDGMYNSPLHF. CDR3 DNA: TGTGCCAGCAGCGACGGGATGTATAATTCACCCCTCCACTTT.

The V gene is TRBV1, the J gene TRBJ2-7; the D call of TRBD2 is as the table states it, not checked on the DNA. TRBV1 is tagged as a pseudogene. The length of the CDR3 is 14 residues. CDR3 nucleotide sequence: TGCACCAGCTATAATAGCGGGACTACTCCCCAGTGGTACGTC. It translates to CTSYNSGTTPQWYV.

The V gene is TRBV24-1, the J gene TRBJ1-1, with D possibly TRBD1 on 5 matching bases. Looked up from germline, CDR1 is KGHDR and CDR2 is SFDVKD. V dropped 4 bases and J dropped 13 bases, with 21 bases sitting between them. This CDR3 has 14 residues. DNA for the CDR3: TGTGCCACCAGTGACCGGACACCCCCACTGAAGCTTTTCTTT. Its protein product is CATSDRTPPLKLFF.

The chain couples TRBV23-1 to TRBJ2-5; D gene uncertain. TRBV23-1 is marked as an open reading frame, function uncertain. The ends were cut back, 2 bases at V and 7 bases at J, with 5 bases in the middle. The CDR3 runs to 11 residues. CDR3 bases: TGCGCCAGCAGTCAAAGCTTGACCCAGTACTTC. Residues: CASSQSLTQYF.

CDR3 protein: CASSYLDGAANEQFF. In DNA form, the CDR3 reads TGTGCCAGCAGTTACCTAGATGGGGCCGCCAATGAGCAGTTCTTC. This chain joins TRBV6-6 and TRBJ2-1, with a tentative D call TRBD1 (5 bases). Germline loops: CDR1 MNHNY, CDR2 SVGAGI (reference sequence). V lost 2 bases to trimming and J lost 6 bases, with 14 bases between them. The CDR3 covers 15 residues.

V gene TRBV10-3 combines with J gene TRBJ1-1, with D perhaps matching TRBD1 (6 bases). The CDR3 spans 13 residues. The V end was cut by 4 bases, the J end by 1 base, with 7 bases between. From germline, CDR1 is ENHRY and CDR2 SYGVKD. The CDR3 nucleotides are TGTGCCATCAGTGGGACAGCGAACACTGAAGCTTTCTTT. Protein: CAISGTANTEAFF.

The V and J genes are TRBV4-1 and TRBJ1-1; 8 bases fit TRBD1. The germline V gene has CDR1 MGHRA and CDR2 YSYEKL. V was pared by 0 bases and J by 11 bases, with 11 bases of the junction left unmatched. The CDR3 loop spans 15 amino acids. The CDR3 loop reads CASSQEGQVSKVAFF. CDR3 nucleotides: TGCGCCAGCAGCCAAGAGGGACAGGTTTCCAAAGTGGCTTTCTTT.

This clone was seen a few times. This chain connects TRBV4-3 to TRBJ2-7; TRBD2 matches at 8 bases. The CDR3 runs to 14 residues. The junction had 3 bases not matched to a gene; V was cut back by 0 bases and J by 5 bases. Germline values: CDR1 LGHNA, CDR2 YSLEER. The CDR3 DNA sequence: TGCGCCAGCAGCCAAGACCGGACTAGCAACGAGCAGTACTTC. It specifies CASSQDRTSNEQYF.

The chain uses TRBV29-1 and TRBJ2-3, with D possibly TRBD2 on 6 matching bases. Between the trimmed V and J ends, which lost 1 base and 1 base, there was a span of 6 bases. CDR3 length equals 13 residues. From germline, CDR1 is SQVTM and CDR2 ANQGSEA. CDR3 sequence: CSVEVAGTDTQYF. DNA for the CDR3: TGCAGCGTTGAAGTAGCGGGCACAGATACGCAGTATTTT.

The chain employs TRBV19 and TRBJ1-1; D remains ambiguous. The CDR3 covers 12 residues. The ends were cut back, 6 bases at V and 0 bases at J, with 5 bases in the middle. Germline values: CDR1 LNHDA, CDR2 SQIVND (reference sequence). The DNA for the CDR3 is TGTGCCAGTAGATACATGAACACTGAAGCTTTCTTT. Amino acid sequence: CASRYMNTEAFF.

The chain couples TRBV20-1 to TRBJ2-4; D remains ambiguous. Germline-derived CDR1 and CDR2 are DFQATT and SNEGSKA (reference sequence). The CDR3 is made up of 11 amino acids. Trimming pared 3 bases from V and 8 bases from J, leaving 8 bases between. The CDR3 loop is CSARFADIQYF. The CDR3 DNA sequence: TGCAGTGCTAGGTTTGCGGACATTCAGTACTTC.

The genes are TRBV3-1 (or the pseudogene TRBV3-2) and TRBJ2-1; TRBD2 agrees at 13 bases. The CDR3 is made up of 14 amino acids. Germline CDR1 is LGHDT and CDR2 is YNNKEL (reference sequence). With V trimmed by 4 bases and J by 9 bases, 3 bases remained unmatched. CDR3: CASSLRTSGGEQFF. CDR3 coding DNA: TGTGCCAGCAGCCTCAGGACTAGCGGGGGTGAGCAGTTCTTC.

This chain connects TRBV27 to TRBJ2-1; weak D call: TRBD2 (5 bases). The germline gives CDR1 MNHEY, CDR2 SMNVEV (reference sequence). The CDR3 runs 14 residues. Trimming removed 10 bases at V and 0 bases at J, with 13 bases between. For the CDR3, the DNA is TGTGCCACCACTTACGGGGACTCCTACAATGAGCAGTTCTTC. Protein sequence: CATTYGDSYNEQFF.

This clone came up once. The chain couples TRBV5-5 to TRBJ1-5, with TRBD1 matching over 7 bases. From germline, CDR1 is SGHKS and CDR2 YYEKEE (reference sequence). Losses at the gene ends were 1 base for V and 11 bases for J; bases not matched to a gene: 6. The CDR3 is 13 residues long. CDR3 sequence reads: CASSLTGDSTQHF. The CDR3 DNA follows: TGTGCCAGCAGCTTGACAGGGGATTCGACCCAGCATTTT. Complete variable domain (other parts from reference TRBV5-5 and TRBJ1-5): DAGVTQSPTHLIKTRGQQVTLRCSPISGHKSVSWYQQVLGQGPQFIFQYYEKEERGRGNFPDRFSARQFPNYSSELNVNALLLGDSALYLCASSLTGDSTQHFGDGTRLSIL.